These T cell receptor beta chains were read from a single sample in a study of Graves' ophthalmopathy and Graves' hyperthyroidism. TCRdb fed the multiplex PCR reads into MiXCR, producing one record per CDR3 protein. This sample has roughly 700,000 distinct CDR3 sequences, with roughly 41% found just once. What was sequenced was peripheral blood. These receptors originate from an adult man with Graves' ophthalmopathy. Each CDR3 is given with its conserved first and last residue. A D gene is named only where the DNA matches it firmly. Clone size appears in some rows only: once, few, many, or a class for an expanded clone.

v_gene	d_gene	j_gene	abundance	CDR3aa	CDR3nt
TRBV20-1	TRBD1	TRBJ2-5	.	CSATTGRPVTTLHF	TGCAGTGCGACGACAGGGAGACCGGTGACCACCTTGCACTTC
TRBV11-2	TRBD1	TRBJ1-6	few	CASHRQGNNSPLHF	TGTGCCAGCCACAGACAGGGGAATAATTCACCCCTCCACTTT
TRBV2	.	TRBJ1-1	many	CASSQGTMNTEAFF	TGTGCCAGCAGCCAGGGAACCATGAACACTGAAGCTTTCTTT
TRBV15	TRBD2	TRBJ2-5	once	CATSGGTRGTSRETQYF	TGTGCCACCAGCGGAGGAACTAGAGGGACTAGTAGGGAGACCCAGTACTTC
TRBV25-1	.	TRBJ1-1	.	CASSTETGGYTEAFF	TGTGCCAGCAGTACGGAGACAGGAGGGTACACTGAAGCTTTCTTT
TRBV20-1	TRBD2	TRBJ2-7	.	CSARAGLAGGYEQYF	TGCAGTGCTAGAGCCGGACTAGCCGGAGGGTACGAGCAGTACTTC
TRBV7-2	.	TRBJ2-3	.	CASSLIALTDTQYF	TGTGCCAGCAGCTTAATAGCGCTCACAGATACGCAGTATTTT
TRBV2	TRBD2	TRBJ2-7	many	CASSYATSGREDHEQYF	TGTGCCAGCAGTTACGCGACTAGCGGGAGGGAGGATCACGAGCAGTACTTC
TRBV7-8	.	TRBJ2-7	.	CASSFRRSSYEQYF	TGTGCCAGCAGCTTTCGACGCAGCTCCTACGAGCAGTACTTC
TRBV10-3	TRBD2	TRBJ2-7	.	CASSYSLADLHEQYF	TGTGCCAGCAGTTACTCACTAGCGGACCTCCACGAGCAGTACTTC
TRBV10-1	.	TRBJ2-3	few	CASSAEPIDTQYF	TGCGCCAGCAGTGCCGAACCGATAGATACGCAGTATTTT
TRBV7-9	.	TRBJ2-3	.	CASSLRRAGDTQYF	TGTGCCAGCAGCTTACGCAGGGCAGGCGATACGCAGTATTTT
TRBV3-1	.	TRBJ1-2	.	CASSQAGENYGYTF	TGTGCCAGCAGCCAGGCAGGGGAAAACTATGGCTACACCTTC
TRBV7-9	.	TRBJ1-4	few	CASSAGWREKLFF	TGTGCCAGCAGCGCAGGTTGGAGGGAAAAACTGTTTTTT
TRBV29-1	.	TRBJ1-1	.	CSVDQEGPWAFF	TGCAGCGTTGATCAGGAGGGCCCTTGGGCTTTCTTT
TRBV9	.	TRBJ1-2	.	CASSVGSDRVNYGYTF	TGTGCCAGCAGCGTAGGATCCGACAGAGTTAACTATGGCTACACCTTC
TRBV15	.	TRBJ2-5	many	CATSRDRAEETQYF	TGTGCCACCAGCAGAGATCGGGCGGAAGAGACCCAGTACTTC
TRBV10-3	TRBD1	TRBJ2-6	.	CAISEKGASGANVLTF	TGTGCCATCAGTGAGAAGGGGGCCTCTGGGGCCAACGTCCTGACTTTC
TRBV7-9	TRBD1	TRBJ2-5	few	CASSQQDREETQYF	TGCGCCAGCAGCCAGCAGGACAGGGAAGAGACCCAGTACTTC
TRBV7-9	TRBD2	TRBJ2-4	.	CASSQASGGIQYF	TGTGCCAGCAGCCAAGCTTCGGGGGGCATTCAGTACTTC
TRBV2	.	TRBJ1-4	many	CASLLQGMANEKLFF	TGTGCCAGCCTCCTCCAGGGGATGGCTAATGAAAAACTGTTTTTT
TRBV5-8	TRBD2	TRBJ2-5	.	CASSSAGGPRETQYF	TGTGCCAGCAGCTCAGCGGGAGGGCCACGGGAGACCCAGTACTTC
TRBV29-1	TRBD1	TRBJ1-5	many	CSVAGGTNQPQHF	TGCAGCGTTGCAGGGGGTACCAATCAGCCCCAGCATTTT
TRBV20-1	.	TRBJ1-1	.	CSATPGQSNTEAFF	TGCAGTGCCACCCCGGGGCAGTCGAACACTGAAGCTTTCTTT
TRBV29-1	.	TRBJ2-3	.	CSVEKGQGTDTQYF	TGCAGCGTTGAAAAGGGACAAGGGACAGATACGCAGTATTTT
TRBV2	.	TRBJ1-2	many	CASSDPFSEDGYTF	TGTGCCAGCAGTGATCCGTTTTCGGAGGATGGCTACACCTTC
TRBV27	.	TRBJ2-5	few	CASSLAGRVETQYF	TGTGCCAGCAGTTTAGCGGGAAGGGTAGAGACCCAGTACTTC
TRBV29-1	TRBD1	TRBJ1-6	many	CSAKGTGINSPLHF	TGCAGCGCTAAAGGGACAGGGATTAATTCACCCCTCCACTTT
TRBV7-9	TRBD1	TRBJ2-6	.	CASSQGAGGNVLTF	TGTGCCAGCAGCCAAGGGGCAGGGGGCAACGTCCTGACTTTC
TRBV5-6	TRBD2	TRBJ2-3	.	CASSATSGGATDTQYF	TGTGCCAGCAGCGCGACTAGCGGGGGGGCTACAGATACGCAGTATTTT
TRBV7-2	.	TRBJ2-1	.	CASSGGRGEQFF	TGTGCCAGCAGTGGGGGACGGGGCGAGCAGTTCTTC
TRBV3-1	.	TRBJ1-1	.	CASSRNNGAEAFF	TGTGCCAGCAGCCGAAACAATGGCGCTGAAGCTTTCTTT
TRBV29-1	.	TRBJ1-2	.	CSVPWAGDPRGYTF	TGCAGCGTCCCATGGGCGGGGGACCCGAGAGGCTACACCTTC
TRBV20-1	TRBD2	TRBJ2-5	.	CSARDQAGGLETQYF	TGCAGTGCTAGAGATCAAGCGGGAGGGTTGGAGACCCAGTACTTC
TRBV29-1	.	TRBJ2-7	many	CSVAGTPASYEQYF	TGCAGCGTGGCCGGGACACCAGCTTCCTACGAGCAGTACTTC